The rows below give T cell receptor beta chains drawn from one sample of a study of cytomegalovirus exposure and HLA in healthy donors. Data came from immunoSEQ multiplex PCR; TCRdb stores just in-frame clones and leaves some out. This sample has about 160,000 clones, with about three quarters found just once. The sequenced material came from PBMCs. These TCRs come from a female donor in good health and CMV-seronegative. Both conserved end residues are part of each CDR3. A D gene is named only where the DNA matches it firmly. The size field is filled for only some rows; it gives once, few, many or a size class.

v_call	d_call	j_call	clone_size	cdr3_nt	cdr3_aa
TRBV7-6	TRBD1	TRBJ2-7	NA	TGTGCCAGCAGCTTAACAGGGGGCTCCCGGTACGAGCAGTACTTC	CASSLTGGSRYEQYF
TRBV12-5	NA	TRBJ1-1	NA	TGTGCTAGTGGTTTGGTCCCTCGGGGGGCGAACACTGAAGCTTTCTTT	CASGLVPRGANTEAFF
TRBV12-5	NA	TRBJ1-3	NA	TGTGCTAGTGGTTTTGGAGGAACTGGAAACACCATATATTTT	CASGFGGTGNTIYF
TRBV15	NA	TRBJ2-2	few	TGTGCCACCGGCCAGGGTCTGGGCACCGGGGAGCTGTTTTTT	CATGQGLGTGELFF
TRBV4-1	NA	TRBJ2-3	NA	TGCGCCAGCAGCCAATTTCCCAGGTCGGATTCCGCAGATACGCAGTATTTT	CASSQFPRSDSADTQYF
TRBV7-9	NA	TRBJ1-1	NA	TGTGCCAGCAGCTCCCAGGGAGGGAGTACTGAAGCTTTCTTT	CASSSQGGSTEAFF
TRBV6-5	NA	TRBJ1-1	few	TGTGCCAGCAGTTACTCATACAGTAACACTGAAGCTTTCTTT	CASSYSYSNTEAFF
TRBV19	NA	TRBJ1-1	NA	TGTGCCAGTAGTACGGACAGTCGGGGCCCTAAAGCTTTCTTT	CASSTDSRGPKAFF
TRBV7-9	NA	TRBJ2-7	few	TGTGCCAGCAGCTCCACCTCGAGCTCCTACGAGCAGTACTTC	CASSSTSSSYEQYF
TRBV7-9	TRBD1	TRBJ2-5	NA	TGTGCCAGCAGCTTGAGGGGGCGCGAGACCCAGTACTTC	CASSLRGRETQYF
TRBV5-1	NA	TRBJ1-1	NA	TGCGCCAGCAGCTTGGGTCTCGACACTGAAGCTTTCTTT	CASSLGLDTEAFF
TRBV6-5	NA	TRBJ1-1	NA	TGTGCCAGCAGCACCGGAGGTGAAGCTTTCTTT	CASSTGGEAFF
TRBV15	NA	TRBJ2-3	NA	TGTGCCACCAGCAGTGACATGGGGGAGGTTTCTTCAGATACGCAGTATTTT	CATSSDMGEVSSDTQYF
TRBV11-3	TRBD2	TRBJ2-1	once	TGTGCCAGCAGCCCGGGGGTAGCGGGAGGGTACAATGAGCAGTTCTTC	CASSPGVAGGYNEQFF
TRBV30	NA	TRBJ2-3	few	TGTGCCTGGAGCCCACCGGGACTCTCCACAGATACGCAGTATTTT	CAWSPPGLSTDTQYF
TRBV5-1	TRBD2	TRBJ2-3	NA	TGCGCCAGCAGCGCGTTGTCCTTAGCGGGAGGGGGACCAGATACGCAGTATTTT	CASSALSLAGGGPDTQYF
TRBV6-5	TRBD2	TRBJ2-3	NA	TGTGCCAGCAATGCGGGGGAGCCCACAGATACGCAGTATTTT	CASNAGEPTDTQYF
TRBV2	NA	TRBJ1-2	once	TGTGCCAGCAGTGAAGATAAGGGAGGCTATGGCTACACCTTC	CASSEDKGGYGYTF
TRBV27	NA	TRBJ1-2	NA	TGTGCCAGCAGTGGAACACAGGGCCCAAACTATGGCTACACCTTC	CASSGTQGPNYGYTF
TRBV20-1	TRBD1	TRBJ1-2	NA	TGCAGTGCAGACAGGGCTTGGACCTTC	CSADRAWTF
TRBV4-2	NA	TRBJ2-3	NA	TGTGCCAGCAGCCAAGTCCGGCCTATCGCCAGGGATACGCAGTATTTT	CASSQVRPIARDTQYF
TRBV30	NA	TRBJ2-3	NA	TGTGCCTGGAGTAGCACCTTACAGGGCTATACGCAGTATTTT	CAWSSTLQGYTQYF
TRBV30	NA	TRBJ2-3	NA	TGTGCCTGGACTCGAGTTAGCACAGATACGCAGTATTTT	CAWTRVSTDTQYF
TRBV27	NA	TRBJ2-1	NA	TGTGCCAGCAGTCAGGGTATCTCCTACAATGAGCAGTTCTTC	CASSQGISYNEQFF
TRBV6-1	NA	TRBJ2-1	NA	TGTGCCAGCAGTGAATTGGAGGGGGCACGACGAGAGCAGTTCTTC	CASSELEGARREQFF